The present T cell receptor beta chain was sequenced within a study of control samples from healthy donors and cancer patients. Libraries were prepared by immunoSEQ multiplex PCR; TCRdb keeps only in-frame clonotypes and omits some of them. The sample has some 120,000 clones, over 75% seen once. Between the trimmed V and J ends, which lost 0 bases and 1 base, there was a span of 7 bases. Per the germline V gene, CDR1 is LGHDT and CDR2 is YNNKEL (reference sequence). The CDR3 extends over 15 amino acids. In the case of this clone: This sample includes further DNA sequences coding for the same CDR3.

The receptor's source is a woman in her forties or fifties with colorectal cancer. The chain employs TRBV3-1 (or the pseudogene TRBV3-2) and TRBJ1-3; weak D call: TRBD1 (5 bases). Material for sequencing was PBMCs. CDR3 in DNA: TGTGCCAGCAGCCAAGATGGGGGTTCTGGAAACACCATATATTTT. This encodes CASSQDGGSGNTIYF.